Listed below are T cell receptor beta chains from one sample, sequenced in a study of cytomegalovirus exposure and HLA in healthy donors. TCRdb keeps only in-frame clones here, not all; method: immunoSEQ multiplex PCR. The sample contains around 150,000 clones, about 85% of which appear only once. Source material: PBMCs. All receptors derive from a human donor in good health. The CDR3 runs from the conserved cysteine through the conserved F or W. The order of the fields is D gene, clone size, J gene, V gene, CDR3 protein, CDR3 DNA. A D gene is named only where the DNA matches it firmly. Clone size appears in some rows only: once, few, many, or a class for an expanded clone.

TRBD2	once	TRBJ2-2	TRBV27	CASSLAGGLITGELFF	TGTGCCAGCAGCCTAGCGGGAGGGCTCATAACCGGGGAGCTGTTTTTT
TRBD2	NA	TRBJ2-1	TRBV10-2	CASSEPRRGAGGRNEQFF	TGCGCCAGCAGTGAGCCACGGAGGGGAGCGGGGGGGCGGAATGAGCAGTTCTTC
TRBD2	NA	TRBJ2-5	TRBV6-6	CASSSIAGNQETQYF	TGTGCCAGCAGTTCTATAGCGGGGAACCAAGAGACCCAGTACTTC
TRBD2	NA	TRBJ2-7	TRBV9	CASSVSPSGINEQYF	TGTGCCAGCAGCGTATCCCCTAGCGGGATCAACGAGCAGTACTTC
NA	NA	TRBJ2-7	TRBV5-4	CASSLVGGYEQYF	TGTGCCAGCAGCTTGGTAGGGGGCTACGAGCAGTACTTC
NA	NA	TRBJ2-1	TRBV13	CASSLLGVSEFF	TGTGCCAGCAGCCTTCTGGGAGTAAGTGAGTTCTTC
TRBD2	NA	TRBJ2-5	TRBV9	CASSTSGAGETQYF	TGTGCCAGCAGCACCAGCGGGGCTGGGGAGACCCAGTACTTC
NA	NA	TRBJ2-4	TRBV5-6	CASSLGSILAKNIQYF	TGTGCCAGCAGCCTGGGATCCATACTAGCCAAAAACATTCAGTACTTC
NA	NA	TRBJ1-5	TRBV10-3	CAISDRRETPNQPQHF	TGTGCCATCAGTGACAGGAGGGAGACACCTAATCAGCCCCAGCATTTT
TRBD1	NA	TRBJ1-2	TRBV7-9	CASSLSPGQGNYGYTF	TGTGCCAGCAGCTTATCACCGGGACAGGGGAACTATGGCTACACCTTC
NA	NA	TRBJ2-3	TRBV6-5	CASSTPPRADTQYF	TGTGCCAGCAGTACGCCCCCGAGGGCAGATACGCAGTATTTT
NA	NA	TRBJ2-2	TRBV15	CATTLRENTGELFF	TGTGCCACCACCTTACGGGAGAACACCGGGGAGCTGTTTTTT
TRBD2	NA	TRBJ2-1	TRBV19	CASSRTSGNSYNEQFF	TGTGCCAGTAGTAGAACTAGCGGTAACTCCTACAATGAGCAGTTCTTC
TRBD2	NA	TRBJ2-3	TRBV7-9	CASSFSPGGADTQYF	TGTGCCAGCAGCTTTAGCCCGGGGGGGGCAGATACGCAGTATTTT
TRBD1	NA	TRBJ1-1	TRBV5-6	CASSKDRDFLGIAEAFF	TGTGCCAGCAGCAAGGACAGGGACTTCTTAGGGATCGCTGAAGCTTTCTTT
NA	NA	TRBJ2-7	TRBV7-6	CASSPEASGVYEQYF	TGTGCCAGCAGCCCTGAGGCGTCGGGAGTCTACGAGCAGTACTTC
NA	NA	TRBJ2-1	TRBV7-6	CASSPGVSSYNEQFF	TGTGCCAGCAGCCCGGGAGTCAGCTCCTACAATGAGCAGTTCTTC
NA	NA	TRBJ1-2	TRBV28	CARMGQAVLGYTF	TGTGCCAGGATGGGTCAGGCAGTCCTTGGCTACACCTTC
NA	NA	TRBJ1-5	TRBV6-5	CASRDRLNQPQHF	TGTGCCAGCAGAGACAGGCTCAATCAGCCCCAGCATTTT
TRBD2	NA	TRBJ2-1	TRBV19	CASSIVPAGGDNEQFF	TGTGCCAGTAGTATAGTGCCAGCGGGAGGAGATAATGAGCAGTTCTTC
NA	NA	TRBJ2-5	TRBV6-5	CASSRQETQYF	TGTGCCAGCAGTCGCCAAGAGACCCAGTACTTC
NA	NA	TRBJ1-1	TRBV7-2	CASSLGGGARTEAFF	TGTGCCAGCAGCTTAGGGGGGGGCGCGAGGACTGAAGCTTTCTTT
NA	NA	TRBJ1-5	TRBV27	CASSFGETQPQHF	TGTGCCAGCAGTTTCGGAGAGACTCAGCCCCAGCATTTT
TRBD1	NA	TRBJ1-1	TRBV19	CASRGQANTEAFF	TGTGCCAGTAGGGGACAGGCGAACACTGAAGCTTTCTTT
TRBD1	once	TRBJ1-5	TRBV30	CAWSWDRASSNQPQHF	TGTGCCTGGAGTTGGGACAGGGCTTCGAGCAATCAGCCCCAGCATTTT
NA	NA	TRBJ2-7	TRBV9	CASSVDARGYEQYF	TGTGCCAGCAGCGTAGATGCCAGGGGCTACGAGCAGTACTTC
TRBD1	once	TRBJ1-4	TRBV6-1	CASRTRGPLNEKLFF	TGTGCCAGTCGGACCAGGGGGCCATTGAATGAAAAACTGTTTTTT
NA	NA	TRBJ2-2	TRBV7-9	CASSLVRDHTGELFF	TGTGCCAGCAGCTTAGTCAGGGATCATACCGGGGAGCTGTTTTTT
TRBD1	NA	TRBJ1-3	TRBV6-1	CASGTAGNTIYF	TGTGCCAGCGGGACAGCTGGAAACACCATATATTTT
TRBD2	NA	TRBJ2-1	TRBV6-4	CASSGGTSGNNEQFF	TGTGCCAGCAGTGGGGGAACTAGCGGGAACAATGAGCAGTTCTTC
NA	NA	TRBJ1-1	TRBV7-2	CASSLGRERTEAFF	TGTGCCAGCAGCTTAGGTCGCGAACGCACTGAAGCTTTCTTT
NA	NA	TRBJ2-7	TRBV2	CASSESYRAHEQYF	TGTGCCAGCAGTGAGTCTTACAGGGCCCACGAGCAGTACTTC
NA	NA	TRBJ1-1	TRBV5-5	CASRKAGLMNTEAFF	TGTGCCAGCAGGAAGGCAGGCCTCATGAACACTGAAGCTTTCTTT
TRBD2	NA	TRBJ2-1	TRBV7-3	CASSIGTSGTYNEQFF	TGTGCCAGCAGCATAGGGACTAGCGGGACGTACAATGAGCAGTTCTTC